The 32 T cell receptor beta chains below were found in one sample sequenced in a study of beta chain features in type 1 diabetes. TCRB transcripts that were expressed got sequenced, as all of the isolated RNA had been reverse transcribed. Measured with immunoSEQ multiplex PCR; TCRdb has only the in-frame clones, and not every one. This sample has hundreds of thousands of clones; around an eighth occur once, and the top ten carry around 0.022%. Notes on the study in general: Within each of all four CD4+ subsets, Type 1 diabetes patients had TCRB CDR3s that were moderately but significantly shorter.

Their target antigens are unknown. The sequencing sample was made of naive CD4+ T cells from blood. These receptors all come from a man aged 18 to 29 with type 1 diabetes.

Comments on this clone: The identical CDR3 is also encoded by other nucleotide sequences in the sample. The chain employs TRBV30 and TRBJ1-2, with D perhaps matching TRBD1 (6 bases). Germline CDR1 is GTSNPN and CDR2 is SVGIG (reference sequence). The CDR3 covers 13 residues. The germline V and J ends were trimmed by 0 bases and 5 bases, with 10 bases remaining between them. The CDR3 region is CAWSVQGGYGYTF. CDR3 nucleotides: TGTGCCTGGAGTGTACAAGGGGGTTATGGCTACACCTTC.

This clone was observed a handful of times. The chain uses TRBV5-6 and TRBJ1-2; D may be TRBD1 (6 bases). In germline, CDR1 is SGHDT, CDR2 YYEEEE. The CDR3 is made up of 14 amino acids. Trimming pared 1 base from V and 2 bases from J, leaving 9 bases between. For the CDR3, the DNA is TGTGCCAGCAGCTTGCTCCAGGGGAACTATGGCTACACCTTC. The encoded protein is CASSLLQGNYGYTF.

This clone appeared a few times. The J gene is TRBJ2-5, the V gene TRBV9; TRBD1 is a possible D gene (6 bases). Per germline, CDR1 SGDLS and CDR2 YYNGEE. This CDR3 comprises 14 residues. Trimming pared 1 base from V and 5 bases from J, leaving 12 bases between. CDR3 region: CASSVQGLSETQYF. CDR3 coding DNA: TGTGCCAGCAGCGTACAGGGGTTGTCGGAGACCCAGTACTTC.

This chain connects TRBV4-2 to TRBJ2-3, with 10 bases identical to TRBD2. There are 17 residues in the CDR3. With 0 bases clipped from V and 4 bases from J, the junction kept 7 bases outside the gene matches. Germline CDR1 is LGHNA and CDR2 is YNFKEQ. DNA of the CDR3: TGTGCCAGCAGCCAAGATTTCCAGCGGGGGGGCGCAGATACGCAGTATTTT. It yields the protein CASSQDFQRGGADTQYF.

The rearrangement links TRBV5-1 to TRBJ1-1, with 7 bases aligning to TRBD1. After removal of 3 bases from V and 2 bases from J, the junction contained 13 bases not matched to a gene. Germline V gene data show CDR1 as SGHRS and CDR2 as YFSETQ. This CDR3 is built from 17 residues. The CDR3 reads CASSWLGQAGANTEAFF. The CDR3 coding sequence is TGCGCCAGCAGCTGGCTAGGACAGGCTGGGGCCAACACTGAAGCTTTCTTT.

This clone was seen more than once but under ten times. This chain uses TRBV4-1 with TRBJ1-5, with D uncertain. Trimming pared 1 base from V and 7 bases from J, leaving 8 bases between. The germline CDR1 and CDR2 sequences are MGHRA and YSYEKL. The CDR3 has 13 amino acids. The CDR3 region has the DNA TGCGCCAGCAGCCAAGTGGGCCCCCAGCCCCAGCATTTT. Its protein is CASSQVGPQPQHF.

The chain links TRBV30 to TRBJ2-7, with D tentatively TRBD1 or TRBD2 (5 bases each). The CDR3 is 13 amino acids. From germline, CDR1 is GTSNPN and CDR2 SVGIG (reference sequence). V lost 2 bases and J 3 bases, leaving 11 bases between the germline ends. The CDR3, as DNA: TGTGCCTGGAGTCGGGGCCCATTCTACGAGCAGTACTTC. Protein sequence: CAWSRGPFYEQYF.

This clone has only a few counts. The chain is built from TRBV6-5 and TRBJ2-5, with D possibly TRBD1 on 6 matching bases. Trimming removed 0 bases from V and 5 bases from J, with 16 bases in between. CDR1 MNHEY and CDR2 SVGAGI come from the germline V gene. The CDR3 loop spans 16 amino acids. This chain's CDR3 is CASSYSISTGWETQYF. CDR3 DNA sequence: TGTGCCAGCAGTTACTCGATTTCTACAGGGTGGGAGACCCAGTACTTC.

CDR3 in DNA: TGTGCCAGCTCCGCGTCCCCTCTAGTGGGGCAGTACTTC. Its protein is CASSASPLVGQYF. V usage is TRBV18 and J usage is TRBJ2-7, with D unresolved. In germline, CDR1 is KGHSH, CDR2 LQKENI. V was cut by 6 bases and J by 9 bases, with 18 bases left in between. CDR3 length: 13 amino acids. Based on the CDR3 plus reference TRBV18 and TRBJ2-7, the full variable domain is NAGVMQNPRHLVRRRGQEARLRCSPMKGHSHVYWYRQLPEEGLKFMVYLQKENIIDESGMPKERFSAEFPKEGPSILRIQQVVRGDSAAYFCASSASPLVGQYFGPGTRLTVT.

The V call is TRBV6-5, the J call TRBJ2-2; D is undetermined. Germline V gene data show CDR1 as MNHEY and CDR2 as SVGAGI. The CDR3 covers 16 residues. Trimming removed 0 bases at V and 8 bases at J, with 16 bases between. CDR3 amino acids: CASSYSIGLLGGELFF. DNA for the CDR3: TGTGCCAGCAGTTACTCGATTGGGCTTCTCGGGGGGGAGCTGTTTTTT.

The chain links TRBV6-1 to TRBJ2-5; no reliable D call. Germline V lookup: CDR1 MNHNS, CDR2 SASEGT. V was clipped by 6 bases and J by 8 bases, with 7 bases between them. This CDR3 is 10 amino acids long. The CDR3: CASRSRTQYF. CDR3 sequence (DNA): TGTGCCAGCAGAAGTAGAACCCAGTACTTC.

The chain carries TRBV6-4 and TRBJ2-3, with 10 bases aligning to TRBD2. The CDR3 consists of 17 residues. With V trimmed by 1 base and J by 1 base, 5 bases remained unmatched. Germline CDR1 MRHNA, CDR2 SNTAGT. CDR3 sequence: CASSDWASGGRTDTQYF. The CDR3 DNA reads as TGTGCCAGCAGTGACTGGGCTAGCGGGGGTCGCACAGATACGCAGTATTTT.

The chain recombines TRBV7-9 with TRBJ2-3; no clear D. This CDR3 contains 15 residues. V shed 1 base and J shed 2 bases, with 10 bases lying between them. In germline, CDR1 is SEHNR, CDR2 FQNEAQ (reference sequence). The CDR3 DNA is TGTGCCAGCAGCTTAGGAGGAGATTTCACAGATACGCAGTATTTT. Translated: CASSLGGDFTDTQYF. Together with reference TRBV7-9 and TRBJ2-3, the CDR3 gives the full variable domain: DTGVSQNPRHKITKRGQNVTFRCDPISEHNRLYWYRQTLGQGPEFLTYFQNEAQLEKSRLLSDRFSAERPKGSFSTLEIQRTEQGDSAMYLCASSLGGDFTDTQYFGPGTRLTVL.

The chain links TRBV2 to TRBJ1-5, with a tentative D call TRBD1 (6 bases). Germline V gene lookup returns CDR1 SNHLY and CDR2 FYNNEI. The V end lost 2 bases, the J end lost 0 bases, and 11 bases lay between the germline ends. The CDR3 is made up of 16 amino acids. CDR3 in DNA: TGTGCCAGCAGTGAACAGGGGAGCCTTAGCAATCAGCCCCAGCATTTT. Protein sequence: CASSEQGSLSNQPQHF.

V usage is TRBV10-3 and J usage is TRBJ2-3; D is ambiguous. V lost 8 bases, J lost 0 bases, and 9 bases lay in between. The V gene's germline CDR1 is ENHRY and CDR2 SYGVKD. The CDR3 is made up of 13 amino acids. CDR3 residues: CAIGPASTDTQYF. Here the CDR3 DNA reads TGTGCCATCGGCCCGGCTAGCACAGATACGCAGTATTTT.

This clone was detected only a few times. This CDR3 is CASRPGRLPSNEQFF. Written as DNA, the CDR3 is TGCGCCAGCAGGCCCGGGAGACTACCATCCAATGAGCAGTTCTTC. This chain uses TRBV10-2 with TRBJ2-1, with D perhaps TRBD2 (6 bases). Trimming left V 6 bases short and J 6 bases short, with 18 bases between. This CDR3 has 15 amino acids. CDR1 WSHSY and CDR2 SAAADI come from the germline V gene.

The table lists this clone with a few counts. The chain combines TRBV2 with TRBJ2-2, with TRBD1 matching over 8 bases. The CDR3 is 16 residues long. Germline V gene data show CDR1 as SNHLY and CDR2 as FYNNEI. V was pared by 2 bases and J by 1 base, with 3 bases of the junction left unmatched. DNA for the CDR3: TGTGCCAGCAGTGAATCAGGGACAGGGAACACCGGGGAGCTGTTTTTT. This encodes CASSESGTGNTGELFF.

The chain uses TRBV13 and TRBJ1-4, with a possible D match to TRBD1 (5 bases). This CDR3 contains 14 residues. Trimming stripped 4 bases from V and 8 bases from J, with 14 bases between. Per germline, CDR1 PRHDT and CDR2 FYEKMQ (reference sequence). The CDR3 sequence is CASSYKAGGEKLFF. The DNA of the CDR3 is TGTGCCAGCAGCTACAAAGCGGGGGGAGAAAAACTGTTTTTT.

This clone appeared a few times. V usage is TRBV10-3 and J usage is TRBJ1-4, with 8 nucleotides matching TRBD1. This CDR3 has 13 amino acids. After removal of 8 bases from V and 12 bases from J, the junction contained 11 bases not matched to a gene. CDR1 and CDR2 from the germline V gene are ENHRY and SYGVKD. The CDR3 sequence is CAIGPGQEGELFF. The CDR3, as DNA: TGTGCCATCGGACCGGGACAGGAAGGCGAACTGTTTTTT.

The genes are TRBV28 and TRBJ1-5; 9 nucleotides match TRBD1. The CDR3 spans 16 residues. J was trimmed by 6 bases and V by 2 bases; bases with no gene match: 8. The germline V gene encodes CDR1 MDHEN and CDR2 SYDVKM. DNA of the CDR3: TGTGCCAGCAGTTTAAACAGGGGGCCCGGTGCTCAGCCCCAGCATTTT. It codes for CASSLNRGPGAQPQHF. Complete variable domain (other parts from reference TRBV28 and TRBJ1-5): DVKVTQSSRYLVKRTGEKVFLECVQDMDHENMFWYRQDPGLGLRLIYFSYDVKMKEKGDIPEGYSVSREKKERFSLILESASTNQTSMYLCASSLNRGPGAQPQHFGDGTRLSIL.

This clone was detected only a few times. This chain links TRBV30 with TRBJ1-5, with 8 nucleotides matching TRBD1. This CDR3 spans 14 amino acids. Looked up from germline, CDR1 is GTSNPN and CDR2 is SVGIG (reference sequence). V lost 1 base and J lost 7; bases outside the gene matches: 6. The CDR3 coding sequence is TGTGCCTGGAGTGCAGGGGGCTCGGGGCAGCCCCAGCATTTT. Its translation is CAWSAGGSGQPQHF. Full variable domain (outside the CDR3, taken from reference TRBV30 and TRBJ1-5): SQTIHQWPATLVQPVGSPLSLECTVEGTSNPNLYWYRQAAGRGLQLLFYSVGIGQISSEVPQNLSASRPQDRQFILSSKKLLLSDSGFYLCAWSAGGSGQPQHFGDGTRLSIL.

The J gene is TRBJ2-3, the V gene TRBV5-4; the D is unclear. CDR1 is SGHNT, CDR2 YYREEE, per germline (reference sequence). This CDR3 has 12 residues. V lost 7 bases and J 4 bases, leaving 10 bases between the germline ends. CDR3 amino acids: CASGFEPDTQYF. For the CDR3, the DNA is TGTGCCAGCGGGTTTGAACCAGATACGCAGTATTTT.

The V and J genes are TRBV5-6 and TRBJ2-3; TRBD2 might be the D (6 bases). The V gene lost 6 bases and the J gene lost 7 bases, with 15 bases spanning the gap. This CDR3 spans 13 amino acids. CDR1 is SGHDT and CDR2 is YYEEEE in the germline V gene. The CDR3 DNA reads TGTGCCAGCACCCCGTATAGCGGTAATACGCAGTATTTT. Protein sequence: CASTPYSGNTQYF.

This rearrangement joins TRBV30 to TRBJ1-6, with TRBD1 matching over 11 bases. The V and J ends lost 0 bases and 12 bases, in that order; junction bases with no gene match: 4. The CDR3 spans 14 residues. Germline loops: CDR1 GTSNPN, CDR2 SVGIG (reference sequence). This CDR3 is CAWSVWTGGLPLHF. CDR3 sequence (DNA): TGTGCCTGGAGTGTGTGGACAGGGGGCCTACCCCTCCACTTT.

Points on this clone: This CDR3 is also generated by other DNA sequences in the sample. The gene calls are TRBV13 and TRBJ1-1; D remains ambiguous. Trimming removed 5 bases from V and 5 bases from J, with 6 bases in between. Germline V gene lookup returns CDR1 PRHDT and CDR2 FYEKMQ (reference sequence). This CDR3 spans 11 amino acids. CDR3 nucleotides: TGTGCCAGCAGCCTCCGTACTGAAGCTTTCTTT. Its protein product is CASSLRTEAFF. Based on the CDR3 plus reference TRBV13 and TRBJ1-1, the full variable domain is AAGVIQSPRHLIKEKRETATLKCYPIPRHDTVYWYQQGPGQDPQFLISFYEKMQSDKGSIPDRFSAQQFSDYHSELNMSSLELGDSALYFCASSLRTEAFFGQGTRLTVV.

This sequence joins TRBV15 and TRBJ2-3; tentatively, D is TRBD1 (6 bases). This CDR3 has 14 amino acids. The germline V gene has CDR1 LNHNV and CDR2 YYDKDF (reference sequence). The V end lost 4 bases, the J end lost 6 bases, and 14 bases lay between the germline ends. The DNA of the CDR3 is TGTGCCACCAGCATACAGGGTCATTCGGATACGCAGTATTTT. The encoded protein is CATSIQGHSDTQYF.

CDR3 residues: CASSRNPGQGSGETQYF. In DNA, the CDR3 is TGTGCCAGCAGCCGAAATCCGGGACAGGGTTCAGGGGAGACCCAGTACTTC. This chain uses TRBV13 with TRBJ2-5; TRBD1 matches at 9 bases. With V trimmed by 5 bases and J by 5 bases, 15 bases remained unmatched. Looked up from germline, CDR1 is PRHDT and CDR2 is FYEKMQ (reference sequence). The CDR3 is 17 amino acids.

This clone was counted between two and nine times. The CDR3 loop reads CASSLPWGAGANVLTF. In DNA, the CDR3 is TGTGCCAGCAGCCTACCTTGGGGGGCTGGGGCCAACGTCCTGACTTTC. J is TRBJ2-6 and V is TRBV5-6; D is possibly TRBD2 (6 bases). This CDR3 spans 16 amino acids. The germline gives CDR1 SGHDT, CDR2 YYEEEE. V shed 4 bases and J shed 2 bases, with 13 bases lying between them.

This clone turned up a few times. The CDR3 protein is CASSLAPSGGYTYEQYF. In nucleotides, the CDR3 is TGCGCCAGCAGCTTGGCCCCTAGCGGGGGGTATACCTACGAGCAGTACTTC. The rearrangement joins TRBV5-1 to TRBJ2-7; 11 positions match TRBD2. CDR3 size: 17 residues. V lost 0 bases and J lost 2; bases outside the gene matches: 7. Germline V gives CDR1 SGHRS, CDR2 YFSETQ.

This chain joins TRBV7-2 and TRBJ1-4; 8 nucleotides match TRBD1. CDR1 and CDR2 (germline): SGHTA, FQGNSA. V was clipped by 3 bases and J by 8 bases; unmatched bases: 5. The CDR3 consists of 14 residues. The CDR3 sequence is CASSFDRGAEKLFF. In DNA, the CDR3 is TGTGCCAGCAGCTTTGACAGGGGAGCAGAAAAACTGTTTTTT. Looking up the rest from reference TRBV7-2 and TRBJ1-4 gives the full variable domain: GAGVSQSPSNKVTEKGKDVELRCDPISGHTALYWYRQSLGQGLEFLIYFQGNSAPDKSGLPSDRFSAERTGGSVSTLTIQRTQQEDSAVYLCASSFDRGAEKLFFGSGTQLSVL.

The chain links TRBV4-2 to TRBJ2-5; TRBD1 aligns across 9 bases. With V trimmed by 2 bases and J by 4 bases, 5 bases remained unmatched. Germline V gene sequence: CDR1 LGHNA, CDR2 YNFKEQ. This CDR3 is 15 amino acids long. The CDR3 region is CASSQQQGAGETQYF. DNA of the CDR3: TGTGCCAGCAGCCAACAACAGGGGGCTGGAGAGACCCAGTACTTC.

The chain recombines TRBV30 with TRBJ2-7, with TRBD2 matching over 10 bases. Germline assignment: CDR1 GTSNPN and CDR2 SVGIG (reference sequence). This CDR3 comprises 12 residues. V gave up 2 bases and J gave up 7 bases; unmatched junction bases: 2. The CDR3 sequence: CAWSRTSGEQYF. The CDR3 nucleotides read TGTGCCTGGAGTCGGACTAGCGGTGAGCAGTACTTC. The whole variable domain, filled in from reference TRBV30 and TRBJ2-7, reads SQTIHQWPATLVQPVGSPLSLECTVEGTSNPNLYWYRQAAGRGLQLLFYSVGIGQISSEVPQNLSASRPQDRQFILSSKKLLLSDSGFYLCAWSRTSGEQYFGPGTRLTVT.